The 18 T cell receptor beta chains in this list originate from one sample, sequenced in a study of T cell responses to AZD1222 COVID-19 vaccine. Profiled with immunoSEQ multiplex PCR; TCRdb holds only in-frame clones, not every one. The sample lists approximately 200,000 clones; about 90% were seen once. The sequencing used peripheral blood, collected on day 0 of MenACWY control vaccination. The receptors originated from an adult in good health.

This clone was seen just once. The chain is built from TRBV19 and TRBJ2-3; 12 bases map to TRBD2. This CDR3 region has 16 residues. V shed 5 bases, J shed 3 bases, and the junction held 6 bases outside the gene matches. CDR1 and CDR2 from the germline V gene are LNHDA and SQIVND (reference sequence). The CDR3 sequence is CASSYELAGGTDTQYF. CDR3 nucleotides: TGTGCCAGTAGTTATGAGCTAGCGGGAGGGACAGATACGCAGTATTTT. Together with reference TRBV19 and TRBJ2-3, the CDR3 gives the full variable domain: DGGITQSPKYLFRKEGQNVTLSCEQNLNHDAMYWYRQDPGQGLRLIYYSQIVNDFQKGDIAEGYSVSREKKESFPLTVTSAQKNPTAFYLCASSYELAGGTDTQYFGPGTRLTVL.

V is TRBV24-1 and J is TRBJ1-1, with TRBD1 as a possible D gene (5 bases). Germline V lookup: CDR1 KGHDR, CDR2 SFDVKD. The V end lost 7 bases, the J end lost 3 bases, and 11 bases lay between the germline ends. The CDR3 contains 13 residues. In nucleotides, the CDR3 is TGTGCCACCAGGGAGGACACCTACACTGAAGCTTTCTTT. Its protein product is CATREDTYTEAFF.

The V and J genes are TRBV19 and TRBJ1-1, with TRBD1 identical over 8 bases. V gave up 4 bases and J gave up 6 bases; unmatched junction bases: 7. Germline V CDR1 and CDR2: LNHDA, SQIVND (reference sequence). This CDR3 contains 14 residues. The CDR3 protein is CASSNQGATAEAFF. The CDR3 coding sequence is TGTGCCAGTAGTAACCAGGGGGCAACTGCTGAAGCTTTCTTT.

The chain carries TRBV9 and TRBJ1-6; D might be TRBD1 (5 bases). The CDR3 sequence is 14 residues long. The germline V gene has CDR1 SGDLS and CDR2 YYNGEE. Trimming stripped 3 bases from V and 7 bases from J, with 11 bases between. CDR3 protein: CASSAGRTNSPLHF. The CDR3 DNA reads as TGTGCCAGCAGCGCGGGACGGACGAATTCACCCCTCCACTTT.

The V call is TRBV4-2, the J call TRBJ2-7; 14 bases fit TRBD2. V gave up 1 base and J gave up 2 bases; unmatched junction bases: 7. The CDR3 length is 18 residues. Per germline, CDR1 LGHNA and CDR2 YNFKEQ. Written as DNA, the CDR3 is TGTGCCAGCAGCCAAGTTGGGACTAGCGGGAGTGGACCCTACGAGCAGTACTTC. Its translation is CASSQVGTSGSGPYEQYF.

The chain couples TRBV7-9 to TRBJ2-3; 8 positions match TRBD2. Germline lookup yields CDR1 SEHNR and CDR2 FQNEAQ (reference sequence). Losses at the gene ends were 4 bases for V and 2 bases for J; bases not matched to a gene: 5. The CDR3 consists of 15 residues. The CDR3 DNA sequence: TGTGCCAGCAGCTCAGCGGGGGCCACCACAGATACGCAGTATTTT. Amino acid sequence: CASSSAGATTDTQYF.

Only a few counts were recorded for this clone. In DNA, the CDR3 is TGTGCCAGCAGCCGCACCGCCGGGGTGGTGGGTACAGATACGCAGTATTTT. This sequence encodes CASSRTAGVVGTDTQYF. The chain recombines TRBV3-1 (or the pseudogene TRBV3-2) with TRBJ2-3, with a weak D call TRBD2 (5 bases). The CDR3 has 17 residues. Germline CDR1 reads LGHDT; CDR2 reads YNNKEL (reference sequence). Trimming left V 4 bases short and J 3 bases short, with 20 bases between.

The chain has TRBV9 and TRBJ1-2; no clear D. The CDR3 sequence is 18 residues long. With 4 bases removed from V and 0 bases from J, the gap between germline ends came to 22 bases. Germline-derived CDR1 and CDR2 are SGDLS and YYNGEE. The CDR3 nucleotides are TGTGCCAGCAGCCCCCGAGGCGGTTATTCTTCTCCTAACTATGGCTACACCTTC. This gives the protein CASSPRGGYSSPNYGYTF.

This clone was picked up a small number of times. V usage is TRBV19 and J usage is TRBJ2-7; 10 bases match TRBD1. Germline V gene data show CDR1 as LNHDA and CDR2 as SQIVND (reference sequence). V was pared by 2 bases and J by 6 bases, with 7 bases of the junction left unmatched. The CDR3 has 15 amino acids. CDR3 bases: TGTGCCAGTAGTATAAGGGGACAGGGGCTTTTCGAGCAGTACTTC. This translates into CASSIRGQGLFEQYF. Full variable domain (missing parts from reference TRBV19 and TRBJ2-7): DGGITQSPKYLFRKEGQNVTLSCEQNLNHDAMYWYRQDPGQGLRLIYYSQIVNDFQKGDIAEGYSVSREKKESFPLTVTSAQKNPTAFYLCASSIRGQGLFEQYFGPGTRLTVT.

The chain is built from TRBV4-2 and TRBJ1-2; TRBD1 is a possible D gene (6 bases). V lost 0 bases and J 4 bases, leaving 15 bases between the germline ends. The CDR3 is 16 residues long. Germline V gives CDR1 LGHNA, CDR2 YNFKEQ. This CDR3 is CASSQDVTGHGYGYTF. The CDR3 DNA follows: TGTGCCAGCAGCCAAGATGTTACGGGACACGGCTATGGCTACACCTTC.

The chain is built from TRBV7-2 and TRBJ1-5, with no clear D. The germline gives CDR1 SGHTA, CDR2 FQGNSA. Trimming cost V 4 bases and J 0 bases, with 10 bases left between them. The CDR3 runs 15 residues. Here the CDR3 DNA reads TGTGCCAGCAGCTATGGGATTTATAGCAATCAGCCCCAGCATTTT. Amino acids: CASSYGIYSNQPQHF. Full variable domain (remainder filled in from reference TRBV7-2 and TRBJ1-5): GAGVSQSPSNKVTEKGKDVELRCDPISGHTALYWYRQSLGQGLEFLIYFQGNSAPDKSGLPSDRFSAERTGGSVSTLTIQRTQQEDSAVYLCASSYGIYSNQPQHFGDGTRLSIL.

V and J are TRBV7-6 and TRBJ1-1; tentative D call: TRBD1 (6 bases). The V and J ends lost 2 bases and 8 bases respectively, with 18 bases between them. CDR1 SGHVS and CDR2 FNYEAQ come from the germline V gene. This CDR3 region has 15 residues. Written as DNA, the CDR3 is TGTGCCAGCAGCTTATCCCCTATGAAGGGGGGAGAAGCTTTCTTT. This sequence encodes CASSLSPMKGGEAFF. Variable domain in full (rest from reference TRBV7-6 and TRBJ1-1): GAGVSQSPRYKVTKRGQDVALRCDPISGHVSLYWYRQALGQGPEFLTYFNYEAQQDKSGLPNDRFSAERPEGSISTLTIQRTEQRDSAMYRCASSLSPMKGGEAFFGQGTRLTVV.

Comments on this clone: Its ends do not fully match the called genes, so a read error is possible. V gene TRBV4-1 combines with J gene TRBJ1-2; 9 bases are shared with TRBD1. Germline lookup yields CDR1 MGHRA and CDR2 YSYEKL. The CDR3 runs to 14 residues. CDR3 nucleotide sequence: TGCGCCAGCAGTCCGGGACAGGGACACTACGGCTACACCTTC. Its translation is CASSPGQGHYGYTF.

The chain joins TRBV6-2 or TRBV6-3 to TRBJ2-7; 13 nucleotides line up with TRBD2. The CDR3 is made up of 16 amino acids. From germline, CDR1 is MNHEY and CDR2 SVGEGT. V lost 5 bases, J lost 6 bases, and 10 bases stayed unmatched. The CDR3 sequence is CASSPGTSGAPLEQYF. In DNA form, the CDR3 reads TGTGCCAGCAGTCCCGGGACTAGCGGGGCCCCCCTCGAGCAGTACTTC.

The chain recombines TRBV5-8 with TRBJ2-3; 11 positions match TRBD2. CDR3 length equals 16 residues. V lost 0 bases, J lost 4 bases, and 4 bases stayed unmatched. Germline CDR1 is SGHTS and CDR2 is YDEGEE. The CDR3: CASSLGKLAGADTQYF. The CDR3 DNA reads as TGTGCCAGCAGCTTGGGGAAACTAGCGGGGGCAGATACGCAGTATTTT. The full variable domain, completed using reference TRBV5-8 and TRBJ2-3, is EAGVTQSPTHLIKTRGQQATLRCSPISGHTSVYWYQQALGLGLQFLLWYDEGEERNRGNFPPRFSGRQFPNYSSELNVNALELEDSALYLCASSLGKLAGADTQYFGPGTRLTVL.

The chain links TRBV19 to TRBJ2-2, with TRBD1 identical over 8 bases. There are 18 residues in the CDR3. J gave up 0 bases and V 1 base, and 7 bases lay outside the gene matches. Germline values: CDR1 LNHDA, CDR2 SQIVND (reference sequence). CDR3 in amino acids: CASSIGLGQAANTGELFF. In DNA, the CDR3 is TGTGCCAGTAGTATAGGCTTGGGACAGGCCGCGAACACCGGGGAGCTGTTTTTT.

The V call is TRBV7-8, the J call TRBJ1-2; D unclear. With 1 base removed from V and 1 base from J, the gap between germline ends came to 10 bases. CDR3 length: 15 residues. Germline V gene data show CDR1 as SGHVS and CDR2 as FQNEAQ. DNA for the CDR3: TGTGCCAGCAGCTTAGACCCCGAGATTAACTATGGCTACACCTTC. Protein sequence: CASSLDPEINYGYTF.

J is TRBJ1-2 and V is TRBV19; D unclear. Germline CDR1 LNHDA, CDR2 SQIVND (reference sequence). The CDR3 loop spans 14 amino acids. V was pared by 1 base and J by 2 bases, with 8 bases between. CDR3 sequence: CASSIVGLNYGYTF. The CDR3 region has the DNA TGTGCCAGTAGTATAGTCGGCCTCAACTATGGCTACACCTTC.